This T cell receptor (beta chain) was sequenced during a study of cytomegalovirus exposure and HLA in healthy donors. The wider study: One earlier analysis, a look at approximately 180 million T cells, found about 110 million unique TCR beta sequences. Study outcomes and limitations: In a later analysis, most CMV-associated TCR beta chains appeared HLA-restricted. TCR beta chain V- and J-gene trimming was linked, in a later analysis, to a missense variant in DCLRE1C. Most of the TCR beta V segments (in an earlier analysis) were productive either about 87% or about 30% of the time.

The V gene lost 2 bases and the J gene lost 4 bases, with 11 bases spanning the gap. The CDR3 totals 14 residues. The germline V gene encodes CDR1 SEHNR and CDR2 FQNEAQ (reference sequence). Vbeta (60) and Jbeta (13) primers were used in the PCR. This table comes from immunoSEQ multiplex PCR, and its TCRdb copy is limited to in-frame clones, with some not included. The data contain under 250,000 clones, about three quarters of them singletons. Of note for this clone: Its antigen remains unknown.

The sequencing input was PBMCs. The rearrangement uses TRBV7-9 and TRBJ1-2, with D maybe TRBD1 (6 bases). This TCR came from a male donor in good health and CMV-seronegative. Here the CDR3 reads CASSLMGAVYGYTF. CDR3 in DNA: TGTGCCAGCAGCTTAATGGGGGCAGTCTATGGCTACACCTTC.